What follows are 25 T cell receptor beta chains derived from one specimen sequenced in a study of response to subunit inactivated influenza vaccine. TCRdb used MiXCR to reprocess the RT-PCR reads, holding one entry per CDR3 protein. Altogether around 520,000 distinct CDR3 sequences are present, 12% being singletons, with the ten largest covering 9.5% to 13%. Sequenced material: PBMCs from blood, taken on the day of vaccination. Source of these receptors: a man in his fifties who received an inactivated influenza vaccine.

The rearrangement joins TRBV18 to TRBJ2-3, with TRBD2 matching 7 bases. The length of the CDR3 is 15 residues. V lost 0 bases and J lost 9; bases outside the gene matches: 9. CDR1 and CDR2 (germline): KGHSH, LQKENI. The CDR3 bases are TGTGCCAGCTCACCACCCGATGTTGGCGGGAGAACGCAGTATTTT. Its protein product is CASSPPDVGGRTQYF. Filled out from reference TRBV18 and TRBJ2-3, the complete variable domain reads NAGVMQNPRHLVRRRGQEARLRCSPMKGHSHVYWYRQLPEEGLKFMVYLQKENIIDESGMPKERFSAEFPKEGPSILRIQQVVRGDSAAYFCASSPPDVGGRTQYFGPGTRLTVL.

This clonotype was seen a handful of times. The chain is built from TRBV18 and TRBJ2-7; no clear D. The V gene's germline CDR1 is KGHSH and CDR2 LQKENI. V was pared by 3 bases and J by 5 bases, with 11 bases between. This CDR3 region has 13 residues. CDR3: CASSPSSLNEQYF. The DNA for the CDR3 is TGTGCCAGCTCACCGTCGTCGCTCAACGAGCAGTACTTC.

The gene calls are TRBV7-2 and TRBJ2-7, with D hard to call. Germline V CDR1 and CDR2: SGHTA, FQGNSA. V was clipped by 8 bases and J by 6 bases, with 11 bases between them. This CDR3 region has 11 residues. The CDR3 DNA sequence: TGTGCCAGCGGCCCGGGCCGCGAGCAGTACTTC. Translated: CASGPGREQYF.

This rearrangement joins TRBV27 to TRBJ1-2, with 10 bases that match TRBD1. V lost 3 bases and J lost 7; bases outside the gene matches: 8. The CDR3 extends over 15 amino acids. In germline, CDR1 is MNHEY, CDR2 SMNVEV (reference sequence). CDR3 sequence: CASSLAGQGSSGYTF. The CDR3 bases are TGTGCCAGCAGTTTGGCGGGACAGGGGAGTAGTGGCTACACCTTC.

This clonotype was seen many times. The rearrangement joins TRBV20-1 to TRBJ2-5; maybe TRBD2 (7 bases). Trimming removed 6 bases from V and 6 bases from J, with 17 bases in between. CDR1 is DFQATT and CDR2 is SNEGSKA in the germline V gene (reference sequence). The CDR3 is 13 amino acids. CDR3 protein: CSAPDSGEQTQYF. In nucleotides, the CDR3 is TGCAGTGCGCCGGACAGCGGGGAACAGACCCAGTACTTC.

This clonotype appeared many times. The gene calls are TRBV20-1 and TRBJ2-1; 7 bases map to TRBD2. The CDR3 runs to 14 residues. Looked up from germline, CDR1 is DFQATT and CDR2 is SNEGSKA (reference sequence). V was clipped by 6 bases and J by 5 bases; unmatched bases: 10. The CDR3, as DNA: TGCAGTGCGCTGACTAGCACCCCACACAATGAGCAGTTCTTC. Protein: CSALTSTPHNEQFF.

Written as DNA, the CDR3 is TGCAGCGTTGAAGTATCGATGGGGGACGAGCAGTTCTTC. It translates to CSVEVSMGDEQFF. The chain links TRBV29-1 to TRBJ2-1; D could derive from TRBD1 or TRBD2 (5 bases each). V was pared by 1 base and J by 10 bases, with 14 bases between. The V gene's germline CDR1 is SQVTM and CDR2 ANQGSEA. The CDR3 runs to 13 residues.

The J gene is TRBJ2-1, the V gene TRBV10-3, with 9 nucleotides matching TRBD2. CDR1 ENHRY and CDR2 SYGVKD come from the germline V gene. After removal of 4 bases from V and 0 bases from J, the junction contained 4 bases not matched to a gene. This CDR3 is 16 amino acids long. The CDR3 sequence: CAISGGGRASYNEQFF. The CDR3 DNA follows: TGTGCCATCAGTGGAGGCGGGAGGGCCTCCTACAATGAGCAGTTCTTC.

In its sample, this clonotype was seen a few times. The chain is built from TRBV19 and TRBJ2-2; 9 bases agree with TRBD1. Trimming removed 8 bases from V and 7 bases from J; junction bases left unmatched: 8. This CDR3 is 14 amino acids long. In germline, CDR1 is LNHDA, CDR2 SQIVND (reference sequence). CDR3 coding DNA: TGTGCCAGTGAGGAGACAGGGGGGATCGGGGAGCTGTTTTTT. It encodes CASEETGGIGELFF.

This clonotype was observed a few times. This chain uses TRBV5-1 with TRBJ2-3; 9 bases line up with TRBD1. V shed 2 bases, J shed 5 bases, and the junction held 6 bases outside the gene matches. This CDR3 is built from 15 residues. CDR1 SGHRS and CDR2 YFSETQ come from the germline V gene. The CDR3 DNA sequence: TGCGCCAGCAGCTTTGACAGGGGGGGTGAAGATACGCAGTATTTT. Protein: CASSFDRGGEDTQYF.

A note on this clonotype: A much larger clonotype is one base distant, so this may be a read error. The gene calls are TRBV12-3 or TRBV12-4 and TRBJ1-2; 7 nucleotides align to TRBD1. J was trimmed by 3 bases and V by 5 bases; bases with no gene match: 15. This CDR3 has 17 amino acids. The CDR3, as DNA: TGTGCCAGCAGTGACAGGGCTTTAATTTGGGAGGACTATGGCTACACCTTC. This codes for CASSDRALIWEDYGYTF.

V is TRBV27 and J is TRBJ1-4; D might be TRBD1 (5 bases). The length of the CDR3 is 14 residues. Trimming removed 8 bases from V and 7 bases from J, with 17 bases in between. The germline CDR1 and CDR2 sequences are MNHEY and SMNVEV (reference sequence). Here the CDR3 DNA reads TGTGCCAGCTTAGACCGGGGCTCTGGTGAAAAACTGTTTTTT. Its protein product is CASLDRGSGEKLFF. Drawing the rest from reference TRBV27 and TRBJ1-4, the complete variable domain is EAQVTQNPRYLITVTGKKLTVTCSQNMNHEYMSWYRQDPGLGLRQIYYSMNVEVTDKGDVPEGYKVSRKEKRNFPLILESPSPNQTSLYFCASLDRGSGEKLFFGSGTQLSVL.

The chain recombines TRBV12-3 or TRBV12-4 with TRBJ2-2, with TRBD1 as a possible D gene (5 bases). CDR3 length: 14 residues. Trimming shortened V by 4 bases and J by 1 base, and 7 bases separated the two germline ends. The chain's CDR3 is CASSYQGNTGELFF. The CDR3 DNA reads as TGTGCCAGCAGTTATCAGGGGAACACCGGGGAGCTGTTTTTT.

V is TRBV3-1 and J is TRBJ2-7; tentative D call: TRBD2 (5 bases). This CDR3 is built from 13 residues. Trimming stripped 2 bases from V and 6 bases from J, with 11 bases between. Germline V gives CDR1 LGHDT, CDR2 YNNKEL (reference sequence). The CDR3 is CASSQIGLGEQYF. CDR3 coding DNA: TGTGCCAGCAGCCAAATAGGACTGGGCGAGCAGTACTTC.

About this clonotype: A much larger clone differs by one base, so this may be a read error. CDR3 nucleotides: TGTGCCTGCAGGTATACAGGAACAGATACGCAGTATTTT. This translates into CACRYTGTDTQYF. This sequence joins TRBV12-3 or TRBV12-4 and TRBJ2-3; tentatively, D is TRBD1 (5 bases). The CDR3 loop spans 13 amino acids.

In this sample, this clonotype turned up a few times. This chain connects TRBV29-1 to TRBJ1-1, with a tentative D call TRBD1 (5 bases). V was clipped by 5 bases and J by 3 bases, with 13 bases between them. The CDR3 runs to 13 residues. Germline V gene sequence: CDR1 SQVTM, CDR2 ANQGSEA. The CDR3 DNA is TGCAGCGTTATGGGGCCATTGGACACTGAAGCTTTCTTT. It is translated as CSVMGPLDTEAFF.

This rearrangement joins TRBV5-1 to TRBJ2-2; D perhaps matches TRBD1 (6 bases). CDR1 and CDR2 from the germline V gene are SGHRS and YFSETQ. Trimming took 1 base from V and 6 from J, leaving 10 bases between them. This CDR3 has 14 residues. CDR3 protein: CASSLHRESGELFF. The CDR3 DNA reads as TGCGCCAGCAGCTTGCACAGGGAGTCCGGGGAGCTGTTTTTT.

Only a few counts were recorded for this clonotype. V and J are TRBV7-2 and TRBJ2-3, with TRBD1 identical over 8 bases. Losses at the gene ends were 4 bases for V and 4 bases for J; bases not matched to a gene: 4. Germline CDR1 is SGHTA and CDR2 is FQGNSA. This CDR3 spans 14 amino acids. The CDR3 loop reads CASSYRTGPDTQYF. CDR3 DNA sequence: TGTGCCAGCAGCTACCGGACAGGGCCAGATACGCAGTATTTT.

The chain couples TRBV2 to TRBJ2-4; 11 positions agree with TRBD2. With 5 bases clipped from V and 0 bases from J, the junction kept 9 bases outside the gene matches. Germline values: CDR1 SNHLY, CDR2 FYNNEI. There are 18 residues in the CDR3. The CDR3: CASSSTPGLAGAKNIQYF. CDR3 nucleotides: TGTGCCAGCAGTAGTACTCCCGGACTAGCGGGAGCCAAAAACATTCAGTACTTC. The variable domain in full, completed from reference TRBV2 and TRBJ2-4, reads EPEVTQTPSHQVTQMGQEVILRCVPISNHLYFYWYRQILGQKVEFLVSFYNNEISEKSEIFDDQFSVERPDGSNFTLKIRSTKLEDSAMYFCASSSTPGLAGAKNIQYFGAGTRLSVL.

The chain recombines TRBV7-2 with TRBJ2-1; D is ambiguous. Germline V CDR1 and CDR2: SGHTA, FQGNSA. CDR3 length equals 12 residues. The ends were cut back, 4 bases at V and 6 bases at J, with 7 bases in the middle. As DNA, the CDR3 is TGTGCCAGCAGCTCCTTTGGCAATGAGCAGTTCTTC. Its protein is CASSSFGNEQFF.

This clonotype appeared a few times. J is TRBJ2-7 and V is TRBV7-9; the match to TRBD2 covers 14 bases. Germline assignment: CDR1 SEHNR and CDR2 FQNEAQ (reference sequence). V gave up 5 bases and J gave up 7 bases; unmatched junction bases: 13. This CDR3 is 17 amino acids long. The CDR3 here is CASSRGLAGVPDWEQYF. CDR3 nucleotide sequence: TGTGCCAGCAGCCGGGGACTAGCGGGAGTTCCGGACTGGGAGCAGTACTTC. The full variable domain, its missing parts supplied by reference TRBV7-9 and TRBJ2-7, is DTGVSQNPRHKITKRGQNVTFRCDPISEHNRLYWYRQTLGQGPEFLTYFQNEAQLEKSRLLSDRFSAERPKGSFSTLEIQRTEQGDSAMYLCASSRGLAGVPDWEQYFGPGTRLTVT.

This chain links TRBV4-1 with TRBJ2-7; D remains ambiguous. From germline, CDR1 is MGHRA and CDR2 YSYEKL. This CDR3 contains 16 residues. V lost 4 bases and J 7 bases, leaving 23 bases between the germline ends. The CDR3 sequence is CASSLSVRGATGEQYF. The CDR3 bases are TGCGCCAGCAGCCTATCGGTTAGAGGCGCCACCGGGGAGCAGTACTTC.

In this sample, this clonotype turned up a few times. The chain recombines TRBV7-9 with TRBJ2-5; no reliable D call. V gave up 4 bases and J gave up 3 bases, with 15 bases separating them. In germline, CDR1 is SEHNR, CDR2 FQNEAQ (reference sequence). The CDR3 extends over 15 amino acids. CDR3 region: CASSYWKGGEETQYF. The CDR3 DNA follows: TGTGCCAGCAGCTATTGGAAGGGCGGAGAAGAGACCCAGTACTTC.

This rearrangement joins TRBV18 to TRBJ2-5; D ambiguous. This CDR3 is built from 13 residues. Germline CDR1 is KGHSH and CDR2 is LQKENI. V was clipped by 0 bases and J by 5 bases, with 7 bases between them. The CDR3 nucleotides are TGTGCCAGCTCACCACCGGCAAGGGAGACCCAGTACTTC. It is translated as CASSPPARETQYF. The entire variable domain, with the rest obtained from reference TRBV18 and TRBJ2-5, is as follows: NAGVMQNPRHLVRRRGQEARLRCSPMKGHSHVYWYRQLPEEGLKFMVYLQKENIIDESGMPKERFSAEFPKEGPSILRIQQVVRGDSAAYFCASSPPARETQYFGPGTRLLVL.

The chain combines TRBV6-5 with TRBJ2-5; 9 bases fit TRBD1. After removal of 4 bases from V and 4 bases from J, the junction contained 10 bases not matched to a gene. The CDR3 loop spans 16 amino acids. Germline V gene data show CDR1 as MNHEY and CDR2 as SVGAGI. CDR3 nucleotide sequence: TGTGCCAGCAGTTTCACTACCGGGACAGGGAGAGAGACCCAGTACTTC. It yields the protein CASSFTTGTGRETQYF.